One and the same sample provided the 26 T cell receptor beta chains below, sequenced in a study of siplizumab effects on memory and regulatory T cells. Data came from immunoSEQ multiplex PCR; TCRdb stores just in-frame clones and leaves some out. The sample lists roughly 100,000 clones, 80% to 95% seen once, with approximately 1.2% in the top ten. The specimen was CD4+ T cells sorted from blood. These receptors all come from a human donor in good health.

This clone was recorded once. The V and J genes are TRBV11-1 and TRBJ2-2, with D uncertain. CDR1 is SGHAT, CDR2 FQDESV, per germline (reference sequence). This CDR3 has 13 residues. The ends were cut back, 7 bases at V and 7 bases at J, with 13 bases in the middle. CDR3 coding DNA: TGTGCCAGCACCTCTGACTCGAACGGGGAGCTGTTTTTT. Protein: CASTSDSNGELFF.

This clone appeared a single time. The CDR3 DNA reads as TGTGCCAGCAGCCTCAGGGGATTGAGGGCCAACGTCCTGACTTTC. Its protein is CASSLRGLRANVLTF. The rearrangement links TRBV7-2 to TRBJ2-6, with a possible D match to TRBD1 (6 bases). V was cut by 5 bases and J by 5 bases, with 13 bases left in between. Germline values: CDR1 SGHTA, CDR2 FQGNSA. This CDR3 spans 15 amino acids. The whole variable domain, filled in from reference TRBV7-2 and TRBJ2-6, reads GAGVSQSPSNKVTEKGKDVELRCDPISGHTALYWYRQSLGQGLEFLIYFQGNSAPDKSGLPSDRFSAERTGGSVSTLTIQRTQQEDSAVYLCASSLRGLRANVLTFGAGSRLTVL.

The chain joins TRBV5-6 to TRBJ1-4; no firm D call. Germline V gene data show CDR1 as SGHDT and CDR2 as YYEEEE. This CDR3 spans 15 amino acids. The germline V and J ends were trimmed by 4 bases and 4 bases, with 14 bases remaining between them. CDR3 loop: CASSGRARFNEKLFF. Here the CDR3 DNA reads TGTGCCAGCAGCGGTAGGGCCAGGTTTAATGAAAAACTGTTTTTT.

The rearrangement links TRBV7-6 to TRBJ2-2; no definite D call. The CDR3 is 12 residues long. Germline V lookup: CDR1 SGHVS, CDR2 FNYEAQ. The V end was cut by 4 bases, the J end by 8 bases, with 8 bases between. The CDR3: CASSSVRGELFF. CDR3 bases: TGTGCCAGCAGCTCCGTAAGGGGGGAGCTGTTTTTT.

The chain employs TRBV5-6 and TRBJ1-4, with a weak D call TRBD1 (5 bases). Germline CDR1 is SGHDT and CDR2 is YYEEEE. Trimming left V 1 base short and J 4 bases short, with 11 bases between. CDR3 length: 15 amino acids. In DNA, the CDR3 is TGTGCCAGCAGCTTGAGGGGAGTTATTAATGAAAAACTGTTTTTT. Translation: CASSLRGVINEKLFF.

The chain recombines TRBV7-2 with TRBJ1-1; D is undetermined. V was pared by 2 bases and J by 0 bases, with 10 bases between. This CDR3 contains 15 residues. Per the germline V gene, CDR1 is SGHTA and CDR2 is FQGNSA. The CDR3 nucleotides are TGTGCCAGCAGCTTATTCGTGGGGATGAACACTGAAGCTTTCTTT. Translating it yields CASSLFVGMNTEAFF.

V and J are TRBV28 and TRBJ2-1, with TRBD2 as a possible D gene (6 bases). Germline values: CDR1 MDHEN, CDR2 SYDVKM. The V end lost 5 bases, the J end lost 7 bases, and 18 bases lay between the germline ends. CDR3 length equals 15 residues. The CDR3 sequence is CASSLGGPGGNEQFF. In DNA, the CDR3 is TGTGCCAGCAGTCTGGGGGGACCTGGAGGGAATGAGCAGTTCTTC.

CDR3 protein: CASSILTFGLTTGEQYF. The CDR3 DNA reads TGTGCCAGCAGCATACTAACTTTCGGCCTCACTACGGGGGAGCAGTACTTC. This chain links TRBV7-9 with TRBJ2-7, with D possibly TRBD2 on 5 matching bases. The CDR3 length is 17 residues. In germline, CDR1 is SEHNR, CDR2 FQNEAQ (reference sequence). The germline V and J ends were trimmed by 5 bases and 7 bases, with 27 bases remaining between them. Looking up the rest from reference TRBV7-9 and TRBJ2-7 gives the full variable domain: DTGVSQNPRHKITKRGQNVTFRCDPISEHNRLYWYRQTLGQGPEFLTYFQNEAQLEKSRLLSDRFSAERPKGSFSTLEIQRTEQGDSAMYLCASSILTFGLTTGEQYFGPGTRLTVT.

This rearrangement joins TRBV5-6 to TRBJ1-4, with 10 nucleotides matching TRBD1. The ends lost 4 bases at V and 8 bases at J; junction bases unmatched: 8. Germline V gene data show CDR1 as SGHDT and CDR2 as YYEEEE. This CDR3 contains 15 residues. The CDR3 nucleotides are TGTGCCAGCAGCCCGGATTGGACAGGGGGAGAAAAACTGTTTTTT. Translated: CASSPDWTGGEKLFF.

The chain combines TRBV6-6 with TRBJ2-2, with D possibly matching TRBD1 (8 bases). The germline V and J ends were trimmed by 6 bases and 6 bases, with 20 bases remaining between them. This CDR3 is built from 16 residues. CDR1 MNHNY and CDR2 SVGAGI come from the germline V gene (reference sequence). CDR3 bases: TGTGCCAGCAGATCCTCAACAGGGGGGGAAGCCGGGGAGCTGTTTTTT. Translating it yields CASRSSTGGEAGELFF.

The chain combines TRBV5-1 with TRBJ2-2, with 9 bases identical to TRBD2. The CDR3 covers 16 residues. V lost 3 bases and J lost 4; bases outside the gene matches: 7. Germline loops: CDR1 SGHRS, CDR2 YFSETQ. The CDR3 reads CASSSTAGGSTGELFF. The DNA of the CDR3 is TGCGCCAGCAGCTCTACAGCGGGAGGATCCACCGGGGAGCTGTTTTTT.

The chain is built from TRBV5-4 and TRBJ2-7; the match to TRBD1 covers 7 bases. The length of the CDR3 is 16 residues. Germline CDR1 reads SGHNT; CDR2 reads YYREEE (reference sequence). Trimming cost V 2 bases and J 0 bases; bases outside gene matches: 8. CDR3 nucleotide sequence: TGTGCCAGCAGCTTACCGGGACAGCGGAGCTCCTACGAGCAGTACTTC. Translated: CASSLPGQRSSYEQYF. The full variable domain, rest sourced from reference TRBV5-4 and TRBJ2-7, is ETGVTQSPTHLIKTRGQQVTLRCSSQSGHNTVSWYQQALGQGPQFIFQYYREEENGRGNFPPRFSGLQFPNYSSELNVNALELDDSALYLCASSLPGQRSSYEQYFGPGTRLTVT.

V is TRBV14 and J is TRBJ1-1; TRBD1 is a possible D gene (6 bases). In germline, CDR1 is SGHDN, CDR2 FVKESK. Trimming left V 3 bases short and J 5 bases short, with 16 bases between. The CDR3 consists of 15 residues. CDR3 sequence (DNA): TGTGCCAGCAGCCAGGCCCGGGGGCGGGGGACTGAAGCTTTCTTT. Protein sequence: CASSQARGRGTEAFF.

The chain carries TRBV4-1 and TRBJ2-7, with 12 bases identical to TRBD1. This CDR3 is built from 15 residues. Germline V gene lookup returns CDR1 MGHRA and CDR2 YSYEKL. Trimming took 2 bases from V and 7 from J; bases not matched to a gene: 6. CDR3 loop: CASSQYGTGGPEQYF. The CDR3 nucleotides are TGCGCCAGCAGCCAATACGGGACAGGGGGCCCTGAGCAGTACTTC.

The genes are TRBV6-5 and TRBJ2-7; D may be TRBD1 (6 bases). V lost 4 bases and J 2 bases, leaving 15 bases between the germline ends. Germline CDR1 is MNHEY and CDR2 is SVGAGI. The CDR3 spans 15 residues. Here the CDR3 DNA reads TGTGCCAGCAGTTCCAAGCCGGGACAAGCCTACGAGCAGTACTTC. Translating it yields CASSSKPGQAYEQYF.

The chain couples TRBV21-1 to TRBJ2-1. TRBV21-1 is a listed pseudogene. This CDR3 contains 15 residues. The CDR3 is CASSKDHKDYNEQFF. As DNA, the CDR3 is TGTGCCAGCAGCAAAGACCACAAGGACTACAATGAGCAGTTCTTC.

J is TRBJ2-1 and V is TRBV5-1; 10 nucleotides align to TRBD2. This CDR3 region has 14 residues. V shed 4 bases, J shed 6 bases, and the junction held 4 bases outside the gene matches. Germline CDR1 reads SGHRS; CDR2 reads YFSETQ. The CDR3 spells CASSPGLAINEQFF. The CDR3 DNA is TGCGCCAGCAGCCCGGGACTAGCGATCAATGAGCAGTTCTTC. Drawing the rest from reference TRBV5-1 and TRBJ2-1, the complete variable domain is KAGVTQTPRYLIKTRGQQVTLSCSPISGHRSVSWYQQTPGQGLQFLFEYFSETQRNKGNFPGRFSGRQFSNSRSEMNVSTLELGDSALYLCASSPGLAINEQFFGPGTRLTVL.

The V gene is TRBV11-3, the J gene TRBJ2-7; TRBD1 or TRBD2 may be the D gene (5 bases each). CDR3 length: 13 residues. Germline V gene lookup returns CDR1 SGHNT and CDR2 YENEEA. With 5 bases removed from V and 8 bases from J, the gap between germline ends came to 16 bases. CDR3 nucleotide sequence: TGTGCCAGCAGCACCGGGGACGGGTTCAAGCAGTACTTC. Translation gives CASSTGDGFKQYF. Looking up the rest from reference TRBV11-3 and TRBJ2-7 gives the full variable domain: EAGVVQSPRYKIIEKKQPVAFWCNPISGHNTLYWYLQNLGQGPELLIRYENEEAVDDSQLPKDRFSAERLKGVDSTLKIQPAELGDSAVYLCASSTGDGFKQYFGPGTRLTVT.

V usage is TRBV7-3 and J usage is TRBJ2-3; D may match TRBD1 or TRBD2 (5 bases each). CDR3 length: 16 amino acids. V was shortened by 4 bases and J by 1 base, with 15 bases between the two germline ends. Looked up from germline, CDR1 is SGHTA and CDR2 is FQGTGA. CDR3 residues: CASSSTRRGRTDTQYF. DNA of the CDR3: TGTGCCAGCAGCTCCACTAGAAGGGGTCGCACAGATACGCAGTATTTT.

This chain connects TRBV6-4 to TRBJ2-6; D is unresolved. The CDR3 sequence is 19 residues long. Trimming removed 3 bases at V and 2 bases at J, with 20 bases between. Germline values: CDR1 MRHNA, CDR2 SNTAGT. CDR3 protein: CASSETPRSRRPGANVLTF. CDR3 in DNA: TGTGCCAGCAGTGAAACGCCCCGTTCCAGGAGACCTGGGGCCAACGTCCTGACTTTC.

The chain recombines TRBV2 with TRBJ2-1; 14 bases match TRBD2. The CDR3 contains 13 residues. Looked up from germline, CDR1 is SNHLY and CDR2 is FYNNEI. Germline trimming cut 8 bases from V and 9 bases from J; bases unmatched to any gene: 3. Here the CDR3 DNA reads TGTGCCAGCGGACTAGCGGGAGGAGGTGAGCAGTTCTTC. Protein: CASGLAGGGEQFF.

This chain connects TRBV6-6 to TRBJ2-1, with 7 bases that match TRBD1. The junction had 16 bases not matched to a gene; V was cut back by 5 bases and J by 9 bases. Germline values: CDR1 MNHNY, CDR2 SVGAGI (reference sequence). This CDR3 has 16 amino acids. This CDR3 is CASSPPLDRVGSEQFF. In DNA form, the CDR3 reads TGTGCCAGCAGTCCACCCCTCGACAGGGTCGGTAGTGAGCAGTTCTTC.

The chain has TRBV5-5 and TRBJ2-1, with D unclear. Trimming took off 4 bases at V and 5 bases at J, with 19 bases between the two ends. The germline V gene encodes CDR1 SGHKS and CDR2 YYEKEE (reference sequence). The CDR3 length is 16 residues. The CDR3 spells CASSTHPGQGNNEQFF. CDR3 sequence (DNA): TGTGCCAGCAGCACCCACCCGGGCCAAGGAAACAATGAGCAGTTCTTC.

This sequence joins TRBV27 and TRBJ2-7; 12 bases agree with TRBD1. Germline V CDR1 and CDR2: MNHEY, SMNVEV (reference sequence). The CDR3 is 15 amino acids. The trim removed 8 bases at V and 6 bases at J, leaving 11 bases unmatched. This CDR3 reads CASVQTGTGGSEQYF. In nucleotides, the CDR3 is TGTGCCAGCGTACAAACCGGGACAGGGGGCTCCGAGCAGTACTTC.

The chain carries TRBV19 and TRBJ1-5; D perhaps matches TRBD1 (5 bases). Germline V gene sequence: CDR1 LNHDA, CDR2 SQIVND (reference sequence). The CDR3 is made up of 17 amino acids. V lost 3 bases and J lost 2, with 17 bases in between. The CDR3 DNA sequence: TGTGCCAGTAGTATCGTGGAGCGAGGGGAGGGCAATCAGCCCCAGCATTTT. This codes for CASSIVERGEGNQPQHF. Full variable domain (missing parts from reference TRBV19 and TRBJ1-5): DGGITQSPKYLFRKEGQNVTLSCEQNLNHDAMYWYRQDPGQGLRLIYYSQIVNDFQKGDIAEGYSVSREKKESFPLTVTSAQKNPTAFYLCASSIVERGEGNQPQHFGDGTRLSIL.

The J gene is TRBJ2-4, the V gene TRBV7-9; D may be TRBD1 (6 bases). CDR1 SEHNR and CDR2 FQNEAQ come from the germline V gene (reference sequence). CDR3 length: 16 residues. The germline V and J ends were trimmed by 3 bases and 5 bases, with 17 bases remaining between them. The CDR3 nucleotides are TGTGCCAGCAGCTTTATCGGGACACTAAGCGAAAACATTCAGTACTTC. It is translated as CASSFIGTLSENIQYF.